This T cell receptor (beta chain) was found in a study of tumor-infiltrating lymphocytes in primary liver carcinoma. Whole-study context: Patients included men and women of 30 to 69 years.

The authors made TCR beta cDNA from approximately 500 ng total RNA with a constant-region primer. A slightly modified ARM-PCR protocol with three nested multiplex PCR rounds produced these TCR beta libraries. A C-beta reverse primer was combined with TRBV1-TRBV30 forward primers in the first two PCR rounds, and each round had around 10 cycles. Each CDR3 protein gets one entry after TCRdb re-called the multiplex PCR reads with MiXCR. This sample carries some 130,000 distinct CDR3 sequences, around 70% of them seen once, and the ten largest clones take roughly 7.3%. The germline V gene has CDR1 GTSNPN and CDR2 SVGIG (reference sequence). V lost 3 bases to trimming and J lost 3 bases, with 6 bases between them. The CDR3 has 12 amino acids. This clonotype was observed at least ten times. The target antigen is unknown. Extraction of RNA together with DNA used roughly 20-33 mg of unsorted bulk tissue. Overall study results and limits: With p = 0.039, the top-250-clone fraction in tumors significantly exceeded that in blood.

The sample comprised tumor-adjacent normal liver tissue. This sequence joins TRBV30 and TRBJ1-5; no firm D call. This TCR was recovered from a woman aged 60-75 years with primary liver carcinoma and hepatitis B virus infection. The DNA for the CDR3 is TGTGCCTGGAGCAGTACCAATCAGCCCCAGCATTTT. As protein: CAWSSTNQPQHF.